The text below deals with one T cell receptor (beta chain). Antigen: not known. The data were taken from a study of T cells in Graves' hyperthyroidism and ophthalmopathy. Study-wide results and limits: Appearing also in blood were most of the thyroid clonotypes expanded above 0.001. The model foresaw ophthalmopathy a median roughly 6 months prior to onset.

The V end was cut by 5 bases, the J end by 6 bases, with 11 bases between. The CDR3 runs to 12 residues. Germline V gene lookup returns CDR1 SGHTA and CDR2 FQGNSA. Under 3 months was the duration of disease in ophthalmopathy patients, who also had a Clinical Activity Score of at least 3 and a NOSPECS grade of at least 4. RNA transcripts provided the source from which TCR beta CDR3 regions were amplified. A set of HTBI primers served as the primers for a first-round RT-PCR of the TCR CDR3. TCRdb itself ran the multiplex PCR reads through MiXCR, one entry per CDR3 protein. This repertoire shows around 610,000 distinct CDR3 sequences, approximately 14% found once; its top ten account for 3.5% to 4.5%.

V and J are TRBV7-2 and TRBJ2-7, with a possible D match to TRBD1 (5 bases). Input material: blood. The TCR was taken from a woman in her thirties or forties with Graves' ophthalmopathy. CDR3 DNA sequence: TGTGCCAGCAGCCGCCAACAGGTCGAGCAGTACTTC. This gives the protein CASSRQQVEQYF.